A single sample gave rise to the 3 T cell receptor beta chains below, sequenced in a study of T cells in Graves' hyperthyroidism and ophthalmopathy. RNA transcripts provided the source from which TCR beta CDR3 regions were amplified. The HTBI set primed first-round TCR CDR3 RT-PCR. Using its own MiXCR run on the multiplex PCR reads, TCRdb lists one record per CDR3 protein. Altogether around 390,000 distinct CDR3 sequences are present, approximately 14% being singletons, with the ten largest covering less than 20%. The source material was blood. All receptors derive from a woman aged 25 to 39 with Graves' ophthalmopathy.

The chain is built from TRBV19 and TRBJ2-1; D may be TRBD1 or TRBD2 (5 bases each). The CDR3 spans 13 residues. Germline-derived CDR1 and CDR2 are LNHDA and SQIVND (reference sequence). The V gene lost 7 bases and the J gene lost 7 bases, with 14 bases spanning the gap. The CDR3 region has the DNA TGTGCCAGTATTGGGGCCGGCGGGAATGAGCAGTTCTTC. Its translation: CASIGAGGNEQFF.

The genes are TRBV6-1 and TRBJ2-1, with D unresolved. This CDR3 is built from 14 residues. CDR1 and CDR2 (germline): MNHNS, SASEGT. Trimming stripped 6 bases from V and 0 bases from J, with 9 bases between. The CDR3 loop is CASRRGVSYNEQFF. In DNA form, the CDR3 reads TGTGCCAGCAGGCGCGGAGTCTCCTACAATGAGCAGTTCTTC.

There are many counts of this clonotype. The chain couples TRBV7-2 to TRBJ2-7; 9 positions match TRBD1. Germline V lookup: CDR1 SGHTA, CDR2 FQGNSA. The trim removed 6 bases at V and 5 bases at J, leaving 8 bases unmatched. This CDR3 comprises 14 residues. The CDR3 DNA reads TGTGCCAGCAGTTTCGGGACAGGGACCCACGAGCAGTACTTC. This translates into CASSFGTGTHEQYF.